This T cell receptor beta chain stems from a study of blood T cells in healthy people across ages. Study-wide results and caveats: Age advanced and TCR beta diversity per million T cells fell, roughly linearly. More naive CD4+ cells and higher diversity were found in long-lived than in aged donors.

Through a sample-barcoded 5' primer and a J-beta primer mix, a second PCR was run for 7 to 11 cycles. A template-switch adaptor with 12 random nucleotides tagged each cDNA molecule. TCRdb redid the calling of the 5' RACE reads with MiXCR, one entry per CDR3 protein. The sample holds hundreds of thousands of distinct CDR3 sequences, about half seen once. CDR1 is DFQATT and CDR2 is SNEGSKA in the germline V gene (reference sequence). V was shortened by 6 bases and J by 6 bases, with 20 bases between the two germline ends. The CDR3 runs to 14 residues. A few counts support this clonotype. Its target is unknown. Each sample had at least 6 million PBMCs isolated.

This TCR derives from a woman in her fifties or sixties in good health. The J gene is TRBJ1-1, the V gene TRBV20-1; D is perhaps TRBD1 (6 bases). The sample taken for sequencing was blood. DNA of the CDR3: TGCAGTGCCCGGGGCGCGGGGGCGTGGGCTGAAGCTTTCTTT. Its translation is CSARGAGAWAEAFF.